The 17 T cell receptor beta chains below were found in one sample sequenced in a study of early T cells in non-severe SARS-CoV-2 infection. TCRdb passed the 5' RACE reads through MiXCR, listing each CDR3 protein once. The sample has roughly 64,000 distinct CDR3 sequences; 10% to 15% are singletons. The sequencing sample was made of whole blood. These TCRs come from an adult who was a healthcare worker with PCR-confirmed SARS-CoV-2 infection or an uninfected control (not recorded which).

This clonotype was counted ten times or more. The rearrangement joins TRBV4-1 to TRBJ2-2, with no clear D. V lost 0 bases and J 6 bases, leaving 8 bases between the germline ends. The CDR3 runs 14 residues. CDR1 and CDR2 (germline): MGHRA, YSYEKL. In DNA form, the CDR3 reads TGCGCCAGCAGCCAAGATAGTAGGCCCGGGGAGCTGTTTTTT. Encoded protein: CASSQDSRPGELFF.

V and J are TRBV5-1 and TRBJ1-1; TRBD1 agrees at 9 bases. Per the germline V gene, CDR1 is SGHRS and CDR2 is YFSETQ. V lost 0 bases to trimming and J lost 2 bases; unmatched junction nucleotides: 2. This CDR3 comprises 15 residues. This CDR3 reads CASSLADRGNTEAFF. The CDR3 region has the DNA TGCGCCAGCAGCTTGGCGGACAGGGGAAACACTGAAGCTTTCTTT.

On this clonotype: Being one base from a much bigger clone, this may be a read error. This chain joins TRBV6-2 or TRBV6-3 and TRBJ2-3; 7 nucleotides match TRBD2. In germline, CDR1 is MNHEY, CDR2 SVGEGT. The CDR3 is 15 residues long. CDR3 bases: TGTGCCGGCAGTTTCCGGGACTATGGCACAGATACGCAGTATTTT. Translation gives CAGSFRDYGTDTQYF.

This clonotype was counted ten times or more. The CDR3 spells CASSQPGQNWDGYTF. The CDR3 DNA follows: TGCGCCAGCAGCCAACCGGGACAGAATTGGGATGGCTACACCTTC. The chain employs TRBV4-1 and TRBJ1-2; 7 bases fit TRBD1. In germline, CDR1 is MGHRA, CDR2 YSYEKL. CDR3 length: 15 amino acids. The V gene end was trimmed by 2 bases and the J gene end by 6 bases; junction bases not matched to a gene: 9.

This rearrangement joins TRBV11-2 to TRBJ2-7; D unresolved. Germline-derived CDR1 and CDR2 are SGHAT and FQNNGV. CDR3 length: 12 amino acids. The V and J ends lost 6 bases and 4 bases respectively, with 10 bases between them. The CDR3 here is CASSSSGYEQYF. CDR3 DNA sequence: TGTGCCAGCAGTTCCTCAGGTTACGAGCAGTACTTC. Based on the CDR3 plus reference TRBV11-2 and TRBJ2-7, the full variable domain is EAGVAQSPRYKIIEKRQSVAFWCNPISGHATLYWYQQILGQGPKLLIQFQNNGVVDDSQLPKDRFSAERLKGVDSTLKIQPAKLEDSAVYLCASSSSGYEQYFGPGTRLTVT.

This clonotype was counted at least ten times. The rearrangement joins TRBV6-1 to TRBJ2-7; 7 bases are shared with TRBD2. Germline loops: CDR1 MNHNS, CDR2 SASEGT. CDR3 length: 14 amino acids. Germline trimming cut 7 bases from V and 2 bases from J; bases unmatched to any gene: 8. The CDR3, as DNA: TGTGCCAGCACCCCTCCGGGAGGCGCCTACGAGCAGTACTTC. Translating gives CASTPPGGAYEQYF.

This clonotype was observed a handful of times. The chain couples TRBV6-5 to TRBJ1-3; 12 positions agree with TRBD1. The CDR3 totals 15 residues. The V gene end was trimmed by 6 bases and the J gene end by 3 bases; junction bases not matched to a gene: 3. The V gene's germline CDR1 is MNHEY and CDR2 SVGAGI. This CDR3 reads CASRGTGGGGNTIYF. The CDR3 nucleotides are TGTGCCAGCAGAGGGACAGGGGGCGGTGGAAACACCATATATTTT.

This clonotype was seen many times. This chain joins TRBV3-1 and TRBJ2-3, with D perhaps given as TRBD1 or TRBD2 (6 bases each). The CDR3 runs 16 residues. CDR1 and CDR2 from the germline V gene are LGHDT and YNNKEL (reference sequence). Deletions cut 2 bases from V and 2 bases from J, with 14 bases between. CDR3 sequence reads: CASSQTPGGVTDTQYF. The CDR3 region has the DNA TGTGCCAGCAGCCAAACCCCCGGGGGCGTCACAGATACGCAGTATTTT.

This clonotype has just a few counts. V and J are TRBV27 and TRBJ2-3, with 8 positions matching TRBD1. The V gene end was trimmed by 7 bases and the J gene end by 5 bases; junction bases not matched to a gene: 5. Germline assignment: CDR1 MNHEY and CDR2 SMNVEV (reference sequence). The CDR3 spans 13 residues. CDR3 bases: TGTGCCAGCAAGGACAGGGCGGTAGATACGCAGTATTTT. Encoded protein: CASKDRAVDTQYF.

The chain joins TRBV7-6 to TRBJ2-1, with TRBD2 as a possible D gene (6 bases). The germline V and J ends were trimmed by 6 bases and 7 bases, with 19 bases remaining between them. The V gene's germline CDR1 is SGHVS and CDR2 FNYEAQ. The CDR3 runs 15 residues. The CDR3 bases are TGTGCCAGCAGTCCTTCCGGAGGGACGAGGAATGAGCAGTTCTTC. It is translated as CASSPSGGTRNEQFF.

The V gene is TRBV2, the J gene TRBJ2-7; TRBD1 matches at 10 bases. Germline CDR1 SNHLY, CDR2 FYNNEI. After removal of 5 bases from V and 5 bases from J, the junction contained 9 bases not matched to a gene. The CDR3 is 15 residues long. CDR3 sequence (DNA): TGTGCCAGCAGTTCTGACAGGGGGCGAATGCACGAGCAGTACTTC. Its translation is CASSSDRGRMHEQYF.

This chain connects TRBV5-1 to TRBJ2-4; perhaps TRBD2 as D (5 bases). The CDR3 spans 15 residues. V lost 3 bases and J 0 bases, leaving 10 bases between the germline ends. Germline CDR1 and CDR2: SGHRS and YFSETQ. The CDR3 DNA sequence: TGCGCCAGCAGCTCCGGGGTAACAGCCAAAAACATTCAGTACTTC. Translation gives CASSSGVTAKNIQYF.

CDR3 coding DNA: TGTGCCAGCATTATAGCCAGGGGTTACACCGGGGAGCTGTTTTTT. Translation gives CASIIARGYTGELFF. The chain uses TRBV12-3 or TRBV12-4 and TRBJ2-2; D may be TRBD1 (6 bases). The CDR3 extends over 15 amino acids. V shed 7 bases and J shed 3 bases, with 15 bases lying between them.

The chain recombines TRBV24-1 with TRBJ1-1; a weak D match, TRBD1 (5 bases). CDR3 size: 12 residues. Germline V lookup: CDR1 KGHDR, CDR2 SFDVKD. With 4 bases removed from V and 5 bases from J, the gap between germline ends came to 7 bases. CDR3 protein: CATSDGGTEAFF. The CDR3 nucleotides are TGTGCCACCAGTGACGGGGGGACTGAAGCTTTCTTT.

This clonotype was seen a few times. The chain links TRBV5-4 to TRBJ2-2; D unclear. This CDR3 comprises 15 residues. V lost 0 bases to trimming and J lost 8 bases, with 14 bases between them. Germline CDR1 and CDR2: SGHNT and YYREEE (reference sequence). CDR3 nucleotide sequence: TGTGCCAGCAGCTTGGAGGGCCGCCCCACTGGGGAGCTGTTTTTT. The encoded protein is CASSLEGRPTGELFF. Together with reference TRBV5-4 and TRBJ2-2, the CDR3 gives the full variable domain: ETGVTQSPTHLIKTRGQQVTLRCSSQSGHNTVSWYQQALGQGPQFIFQYYREEENGRGNFPPRFSGLQFPNYSSELNVNALELDDSALYLCASSLEGRPTGELFFGEGSRLTVL.

There are many counts of this clonotype. The chain joins TRBV7-2 to TRBJ1-1; 9 nucleotides line up with TRBD1. V lost 5 bases and J lost 3; bases outside the gene matches: 4. This CDR3 is 14 amino acids long. Germline V gene data show CDR1 as SGHTA and CDR2 as FQGNSA. The CDR3 DNA follows: TGTGCCAGCAGCCTACAGGGGGCAGACACTGAAGCTTTCTTT. It is translated as CASSLQGADTEAFF.

This clonotype was counted a few times. As DNA, the CDR3 is TGTGCCAGCAGTGAAGCCCCCGGGAGCTACGAGCAGTACTTC. This gives the protein CASSEAPGSYEQYF. The rearrangement uses TRBV6-1 and TRBJ2-7; D is possibly TRBD2 (6 bases). The V end lost 0 bases, the J end lost 3 bases, and 9 bases lay between the germline ends. The CDR3 runs to 14 residues. Germline lookup yields CDR1 MNHNS and CDR2 SASEGT.